The clone carrying this TCR beta chain was recorded many times. Its specificity is unknown. V shed 3 bases and J 4 bases; nucleotides not matched to a gene: 11. This CDR3 region has 16 residues. Germline CDR1 and CDR2: SGDLS and YYNGEE. TCR beta VDJ combinations and CDR3 sequences were profiled from genomic DNA. MiXCR, applied by TCRdb to the reads, yields one record per CDR3 protein. Of 150,000 to 200,000 distinct CDR3 sequences in the sample, about 48% were seen once. The authors sequenced patients whose flow cytometry had shown CD8+CD57+ cell expansion. The data were taken from a study of CD8+CD57+ T cells in acquired aplastic anemia. Study-wide points: Patients had fewer than 35 CD8+ CDR3 sequences in common with controls (the shared set).

This rearrangement joins TRBV9 to TRBJ1-1; 8 bases are a match to TRBD1. Sequencing was carried out using sorted CD4+, CD8+, or CD8+CD57+ T cells (not recorded which) from PBMCs. This sequence originates from a human donor with aplastic anemia. CDR3 sequence reads: CASSEEDRAGITEAFF. The CDR3 DNA follows: TGTGCCAGCAGCGAGGAGGACAGGGCGGGGATCACTGAAGCTTTCTTT.